The present entry profiles one TCR beta chain with its context. Its target is unknown. This entry belongs to a study of Ad26.COV2.S vaccination and SARS-CoV-2 variants. Whole-study results and caveats: Similar non-spike TCR breadth was seen in vaccine and placebo recipients. Following vaccination, spike-specific CD8+ and CD4+ T cell responses reportedly exhibited substantial breadth. Those who received the vaccine showed greater spike-specific TCR breadth than those given placebo. Measures of TCR breadth and depth may have fallen short of total T cell responses.

Profiled with immunoSEQ multiplex PCR; TCRdb holds only in-frame clones, not every one. The table shows approximately 150,000 clones, with 86% occurring only once. V was trimmed by 4 bases and J by 3 bases, leaving 7 bases between them. CDR1 and CDR2 (germline): MNHEY, SVGEGT. This CDR3 is 12 amino acids long. The rearrangement joins TRBV6-2 or TRBV6-3 to TRBJ2-7; D remains ambiguous. Sample: peripheral blood, taken after recovery from COVID-19. The origin of this receptor is a human donor who had recovered from COVID-19. CDR3: CASSWKDYEQYF. As DNA, the CDR3 is TGTGCCAGCAGTTGGAAGGACTACGAGCAGTACTTC.